These T cell receptor beta chains were read from a single sample in a study of regulatory T cells in long-lasting Graves disease. TCRdb ran MiXCR on the multiplex PCR reads and lists one entry per CDR3 protein. Found here are roughly 450,000 distinct CDR3 sequences, less than 25% of them singletons; the top ten hold 10% to 15%. The sample in question was peripheral blood mononuclear cells (PBMCs), obtained when the disease was refractory, from a patient treated with antithyroid drugs. The receptors come from a female donor with Graves disease. Each CDR3 is given with its conserved first and last residue. The order of the fields is D gene, clone size, J gene, V gene, CDR3 protein, CDR3 DNA. D genes are given only for firm matches. Clone size is not always given. Where it is, it says once, few, many or a class for expanded clones.

>NA|many|TRBJ1-1|TRBV6-1
CASAWDGFTEAFF
TGTGCCAGCGCCTGGGACGGATTTACTGAAGCTTTCTTT
>NA|many|TRBJ1-2|TRBV15
CATSRDGPGDWHGYTF
TGTGCCACCAGCAGAGATGGACCAGGGGACTGGCATGGCTACACCTTC
>TRBD2|NA|TRBJ2-2|TRBV9
CASSSPAGGGNTGELFF
TGTGCCAGCAGCTCCCCTGCGGGGGGAGGGAACACCGGGGAGCTGTTTTTT
>NA|NA|TRBJ2-3|TRBV2
CASSGTKGFFGTDTQYF
TGTGCCAGCAGCGGGACAAAGGGCTTTTTCGGCACAGATACGCAGTATTTT
>TRBD2|NA|TRBJ2-1|TRBV7-8
CASGLGIAGPLPKNEQFF
TGTGCCAGCGGTCTCGGGATAGCGGGCCCCTTGCCCAAGAATGAGCAGTTCTTC
>NA|many|TRBJ2-6|TRBV28
CASSSDSFSGANVLTF
TGTGCCAGCAGTTCGGACAGCTTCTCTGGGGCCAACGTCCTGACTTTC
>NA|NA|TRBJ2-2|TRBV7-9
CASSLGLAVLNTGELFF
TGTGCCAGCAGCTTAGGCTTAGCGGTCCTAAACACCGGGGAGCTGTTTTTT
>NA|few|TRBJ1-5|TRBV9
CASSASYSNQPQHF
TGTGCCAGCAGCGCCTCTTATAGCAATCAGCCCCAGCATTTT
>TRBD1|many|TRBJ2-6|TRBV12-3/TRBV12-4
CASRRTGGPSGANVLTF
TGTGCCAGCAGGAGAACAGGGGGACCCTCTGGGGCCAACGTCCTGACTTTC
>NA|NA|TRBJ2-7|TRBV6-5
CASSYTVRDPPYEQYF
TGTGCCAGCAGTTACACAGTCCGGGACCCTCCCTACGAGCAGTACTTC
>NA|many|TRBJ2-5|TRBV7-2
CASSPLGNTQYF
TGTGCCAGCAGCCCCTTGGGGAATACCCAGTACTTC
>NA|many|TRBJ2-2|TRBV11-2
CASSPAGINTGELFF
TGTGCCAGCAGCCCGGCAGGGATAAACACCGGGGAGCTGTTTTTT
>NA|NA|TRBJ1-6|TRBV6-1
CATPTPLHF
TGTGCCACCCCCACACCCCTCCACTTT
>NA|NA|TRBJ2-7|TRBV19
CASSIVDRQSDEQYF
TGTGCCAGTAGTATAGTTGACAGGCAGTCGGACGAGCAGTACTTC
>NA|NA|TRBJ1-4|TRBV9
CASSPEGPANEKLFF
TGTGCCAGCAGCCCCGAGGGTCCGGCGAATGAAAAACTGTTTTTT
>NA|many|TRBJ2-5|TRBV7-2
CASSLGLEGETQYF
TGTGCCAGCAGCTTAGGTCTGGAGGGAGAGACCCAGTACTTC
>NA|many|TRBJ1-6|TRBV28
CASSPFPQLNSPLHF
TGTGCCAGCAGTCCGTTTCCCCAATTAAATTCACCCCTCCACTTT
>NA|many|TRBJ1-5|TRBV15
CATSRAEGWSNQPQHF
TGTGCCACCAGCAGAGCCGAAGGGTGGAGCAATCAGCCCCAGCATTTT
>NA|once|TRBJ2-5|TRBV14
CASSQQALGTQYF
TGTGCCAGCAGCCAACAGGCCCTTGGGACCCAGTACTTC
>NA|many|TRBJ2-5|TRBV5-6
CASSLSWGETQYF
TGTGCCAGCAGCTTGAGCTGGGGAGAGACCCAGTACTTC
>NA|few|TRBJ1-1|TRBV29-1
CSVEQGTTEAFF
TGCAGCGTTGAACAGGGGACCACTGAAGCTTTCTTT
>TRBD1|NA|TRBJ2-7|TRBV29-1
CSVDFGQGYYEQYF
TGCAGCGTTGACTTCGGACAGGGGTACTACGAGCAGTACTTC
>NA|NA|TRBJ2-7|TRBV6-2/TRBV6-3
CASSYSSLGGETYEQYF
TGTGCCAGCAGTTACTCATCTCTTGGGGGTGAAACCTACGAGCAGTACTTC
>NA|many|TRBJ2-7|TRBV7-2
CASSFPSGAGEQYF
TGTGCCAGCAGCTTTCCAAGTGGGGCGGGGGAGCAGTACTTC
>NA|NA|TRBJ2-3|TRBV12-3/TRBV12-4
CASSLVPRTETDTQYF
TGTGCCAGCAGTTTAGTCCCCCGGACAGAGACAGATACGCAGTATTTT
>NA|few|TRBJ1-6|TRBV19
CASSIEGRTPLHF
TGTGCCAGTAGTATAGAGGGGCGTACGCCCCTCCACTTT
>NA|few|TRBJ2-1|TRBV20-1
CSASVYNEQFF
TGCAGTGCTAGCGTCTACAATGAGCAGTTCTTC
>NA|NA|TRBJ1-1|TRBV6-5
CASSYQQNTEAFF
TGTGCCAGCAGTTACCAACAGAACACTGAAGCTTTCTTT
>NA|NA|TRBJ2-7|TRBV11-2
CASSLDHQGYEQYF
TGTGCCAGCAGCTTAGATCACCAGGGCTACGAGCAGTACTTC
>NA|NA|TRBJ2-7|TRBV5-1
CASRYLWEVGEQYF
TGCGCCAGCAGATACCTCTGGGAGGTGGGCGAGCAGTACTTC